This T cell receptor (beta chain) was identified during a study of T cell changes during pregnancy in multiple sclerosis. Measured with immunoSEQ multiplex PCR; TCRdb has only the in-frame clones, and not every one. The sample yields 55,000 to 85,000 clones, 75% to 95% seen once. The CDR3 totals 16 residues. The V gene's germline CDR1 is MNHEY and CDR2 SMNVEV (reference sequence). The J segment lost 0 bases and the V segment lost 3 bases, leaving 8 bases of the junction unmatched. Sequenced here: peripheral blood, sampled in the third trimester of pregnancy. This clonotype was obtained from a female donor with multiple sclerosis, enrolled in a pregnancy study. V is TRBV27 and J is TRBJ2-7; 7 nucleotides agree with TRBD2. CDR3 residues: CASSLTSSGRSYEQYF. For the CDR3, the DNA is TGTGCCAGCAGTTTGACGTCTAGCGGCCGCTCCTACGAGCAGTACTTC.